This T cell receptor (beta chain) comes out of a study of blood T cell repertoires in COVID-19 (dated by TCRdb to 2020 to 2021). About the full investigation: Collaborator samples came from the United States, Italy and Spain and covered acute and convalescent phases of COVID-19. The sample metadata nearly always contained a de-identified subject ID, COVID-19 status, age in years and sex. Where available, HLA class I and class II types were obtained from metadata supplied by the sample provider rather than from assay-based typing. The repertoires were made available in a free public database intended to serve as a resource for research on the immune response to SARS-CoV-2. The dataset comprised deeply sampled blood TCRbeta repertoires from subjects exposed to, actively infected with, or recovered from COVID-19. Samples came from the ongoing ImmuneRACE study (first 160 participants) plus 1,254 subjects from 6 global collaborators. The material from the prospective study consisted of cDNA or gDNA derived from T cells, B-cell-depleted T cells, or PBMCs. General study outcomes and caveats: How much clinical and demographic metadata was included differed by source and by participant, and the metadata was provided uncurated.

A remark on this clone: The target of this receptor is not known. Base qualities are not recorded, but no much larger clone differs from it by a single base.

Between the V and J ends, shortened by 5 bases and 0 bases respectively, the junction contains 10 bases. The cysteine opens and the phenylalanine closes a CDR3 of 14 amino acids. The entry retains the CDR3 DNA only, 42 bases that are in frame from base 1. In the germline V gene (reference sequence), CDR1 corresponds to SEHNR and CDR2 to FQNEAQ. Collaborating institutions collected whole blood in K2EDTA tubes following their own protocols. For TCRbeta analysis, collaborators shipped samples in one of three forms: frozen whole blood, isolated PBMCs, or DNA extracted from either of those sample types. The immunoSEQ Assay, a bias-controlled multiplex PCR, was used to amplify TCRbeta CDR3 regions from genomic DNA. The study's own analysis went as follows. Nucleated cell counts per sample were estimated from amplification of reference gene primers within the assay. To quantify the absolute abundance of each unique TCRbeta CDR3 rearrangement, sequence reads were collapsed and filtered. Productive Simpson clonality was computed per sample as the square root of Simpson's diversity index over productive rearrangements. The source is immuneACCESS, and TCRdb retained only in-frame sequences with V and J called. Part of the clones is not carried over; for the studies checked, unresolved V genes explain less than half of this, and the remainder is unexplained. From that table come the V and J calls and clone size; the DNA was used to work out D and trimming. The sample has about 290,000 clones on record, roughly 90% of them singletons. The ten largest clonotypes hold around 3% of the sample.

What was sequenced was peripheral blood. The sequence was obtained from a woman under 40 with active or convalescent COVID-19. In this chain, TRBV7-9 is recombined with TRBJ1-1; TRBD1 is a weak D gene call, 6 bases matching. The CDR3: CASSHRVMNTEAFF. The DNA sequence is given as TGTGCCAGCAGCCACAGGGTCATGAACACTGAAGCTTTCTTT.